A selection of T cell receptor beta chains follows, all from one sample in a study of read filtering for tumor transcriptome and immune sequencing. Using its own MiXCR run on the reads, TCRdb lists one record per CDR3 protein. The sample has 39,000 or so distinct CDR3 sequences, 14% seen once. The sample taken for sequencing was a population of CD138-negative cells sorted from bone marrow. Receptors originate from a donor aged 40 or over with multiple myeloma. Both conserved end residues are part of each CDR3. The D gene is left open where the match is weak. The listing skips clone size in some rows; elsewhere it reads once, few, many or a size class.

TRBD2	TRBV24-1	TRBJ2-2	-	CATSDTLAGGAGELFF	TGTGCCACCAGTGATACCCTAGCGGGAGGGGCCGGGGAGCTGTTTTTT
-	TRBV5-1	TRBJ2-3	many	CASTRTWGITDTQYF	TGCGCCAGCACCCGCACGTGGGGGATCACAGATACGCAGTATTTT
-	TRBV2	TRBJ2-2	many	CASRWDLPNTGELFF	TGTGCCAGCCGATGGGACTTGCCAAACACCGGGGAGCTGTTTTTT
-	TRBV29-1	TRBJ2-1	medium-sized	CSVDLHTRDNEQFF	TGCAGCGTTGATTTGCATACGCGGGACAATGAGCAGTTCTTC
-	TRBV6-5	TRBJ2-7	few	CASSLGSPHHDEQYF	TGTGCCAGCAGTTTAGGGTCGCCACACCACGACGAGCAGTACTTC
-	TRBV3-1	TRBJ2-4	-	CASSRSGTSNTQYF	TGTGCCAGCAGCCGATCCGGGACTTCAAACACTCAGTACTTC
TRBD1	TRBV5-1	TRBJ1-4	many	CASSLYGGQNNEKRFF	TGCGCCAGCAGCTTGTATGGGGGACAGAATAATGAAAAACGGTTTTTT
TRBD1	TRBV6-5	TRBJ1-2	once	CASFRGRGGYTF	TGTGCCAGCTTCAGGGGGCGAGGAGGCTACACCTTC
-	TRBV29-1	TRBJ2-7	-	CSVVGVYEQYF	TGCAGCGTTGTTGGGGTATACGAGCAGTACTTC
TRBD2	TRBV10-3	TRBJ2-2	many	CAISSRSGAGGAGELFF	TGTGCCATCAGTTCGCGGTCGGGAGCGGGAGGAGCCGGGGAGCTGTTTTTT
-	TRBV5-1	TRBJ2-7	many	CASSYPGQGSSYEQYF	TGCGCCAGCAGCTATCCGGGACAAGGGAGCTCCTACGAGCAGTACTTC
TRBD2	TRBV4-1	TRBJ2-5	many	CASSQDSGRGVGTQYF	TGCGCCAGCAGCCAAGACAGCGGGAGAGGCGTGGGGACCCAGTACTTC
-	TRBV5-1	TRBJ1-5	few	CASSPGEGSLLNQPQHF	TGCGCCAGCAGCCCCGGGGAGGGGAGTCTTCTCAATCAGCCCCAGCATTTT
-	TRBV5-8	TRBJ2-3	many	CASRIGGSSTDTQYF	TGTGCCAGCCGCATCGGAGGGTCTAGCACAGATACGCAGTATTTT
-	TRBV11-3	TRBJ2-6	many	CATNTGSGANVLTF	TGTGCCACAAATACCGGCTCTGGGGCCAACGTCCTGACTTTC
-	TRBV27	TRBJ1-1	few	CASSYHPGTTLSTEAFF	TGTGCCAGCAGCTACCACCCCGGGACAACCTTAAGTACTGAAGCTTTCTTT
-	TRBV7-8	TRBJ1-5	many	CASSLVGTGRGRNQPQHF	TGTGCCAGCAGCTTAGTGGGCACAGGGAGAGGGAGAAATCAGCCCCAGCATTTT
TRBD2	TRBV10-3	TRBJ2-1	medium-sized	CAIRRGPGTSGENEQFF	TGTGCCATCAGAAGGGGACCCGGGACTAGCGGGGAGAATGAGCAGTTCTTC
TRBD2	TRBV30	TRBJ2-7	few	CAWSPSGRYEQYF	TGTGCCTGGAGTCCTAGCGGGAGATACGAGCAGTACTTC
-	TRBV29-1	TRBJ2-5	many	CSVGQETQYF	TGCAGCGTGGGGCAAGAGACCCAGTACTTC
-	TRBV5-1	TRBJ2-3	many	CASSLAGSTDTQYF	TGCGCCAGCAGCTTGGCCGGGAGCACAGATACGCAGTATTTT
TRBD2	TRBV29-1	TRBJ2-3	-	CSVRTSGRPGDPQYF	TGCAGCGTGAGGACTAGCGGGAGGCCGGGAGATCCGCAGTATTTT
-	TRBV20-1	TRBJ1-1	many	CSARDSGRGYRGNTEAFF	TGCAGTGCTAGAGATTCCGGCAGGGGATATAGGGGGAACACTGAAGCTTTCTTT